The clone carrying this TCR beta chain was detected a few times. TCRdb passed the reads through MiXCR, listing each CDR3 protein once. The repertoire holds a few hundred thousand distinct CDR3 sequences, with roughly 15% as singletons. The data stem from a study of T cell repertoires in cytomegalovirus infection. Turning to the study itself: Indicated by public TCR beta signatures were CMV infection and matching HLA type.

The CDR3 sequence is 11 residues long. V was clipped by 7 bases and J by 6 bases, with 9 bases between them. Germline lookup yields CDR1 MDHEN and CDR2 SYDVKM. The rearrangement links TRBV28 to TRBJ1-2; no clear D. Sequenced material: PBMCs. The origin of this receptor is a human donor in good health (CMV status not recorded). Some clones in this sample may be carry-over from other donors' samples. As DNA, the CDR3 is TGTGCCAGCACCTGGGGAGATGGCTACACCTTC. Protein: CASTWGDGYTF.